The entry below describes one T cell receptor (beta chain). Its antigen is not known. One end of the junction is discordant with germline, which a read error may explain. Other DNA variants within this sample encode the same CDR3. This sample stems from a study of cytomegalovirus exposure and HLA in healthy donors. Whole-study findings and limits: Earlier analysis found most TCR beta V segments productive about 87% or about 30% of the time.

Researchers ran the PCR with 60 Vbeta and 13 Jbeta primers. Clones were read by immunoSEQ multiplex PCR, and TCRdb kept only the in-frame ones, dropping some. The table lists some 150,000 clones, 60% to 80% of them singletons. Sequencing was done on a sample of PBMCs. The receptor was derived from a man aged 30 to 39 in good health and CMV-seropositive.

In DNA form, the CDR3 reads TGTGCTAGCAGTTTAGGTAACAGGGGAATGAATCAGCCCCAGCATTTT. The encoded protein is CASSLGNRGMNQPQHF. The J gene is TRBJ1-5, the V gene TRBV28; 7 nucleotides align to TRBD1. In germline, CDR1 is MDHEN, CDR2 SYDVKM. The CDR3 extends over 16 amino acids.